The clone carrying this T cell receptor beta chain has a count of ten or more. TCRdb re-called the 5' RACE reads through MiXCR, storing one row per CDR3 protein. The table shows approximately 600,000 distinct CDR3 sequences, with over 8.5% occurring only once. This entry belongs to a study of identical twins. The CDR3 loop spans 14 amino acids. V gave up 7 bases and J gave up 4 bases; unmatched junction bases: 9. Germline loops: CDR1 SEHNR, CDR2 FQNEAQ (reference sequence). These data also featured in a second study, about yellow fever vaccine responses in identical twins.

The material sequenced was PBMCs. This rearrangement joins TRBV7-9 to TRBJ2-7, with TRBD2 identical over 8 bases. The source is a woman aged 18-29 years in good health. The CDR3 is CASTGGRRVYEQYF. CDR3 in DNA: TGTGCCAGCACCGGCGGGAGGAGGGTATACGAGCAGTACTTC.